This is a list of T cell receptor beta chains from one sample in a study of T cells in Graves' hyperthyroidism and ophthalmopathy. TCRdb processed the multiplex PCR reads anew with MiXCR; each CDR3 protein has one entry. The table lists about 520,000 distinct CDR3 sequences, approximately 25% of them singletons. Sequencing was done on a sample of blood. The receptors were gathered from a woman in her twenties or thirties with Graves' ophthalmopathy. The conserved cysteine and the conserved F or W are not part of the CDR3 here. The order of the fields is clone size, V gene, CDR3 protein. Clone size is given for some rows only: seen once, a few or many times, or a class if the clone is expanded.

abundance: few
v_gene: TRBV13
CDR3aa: ASSLGGQFNSPLH

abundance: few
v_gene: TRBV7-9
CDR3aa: ASSVRGIAETQY

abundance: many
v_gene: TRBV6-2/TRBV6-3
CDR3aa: ASSYLEGGYT

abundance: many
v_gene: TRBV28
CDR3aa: ASSLAGKEAF

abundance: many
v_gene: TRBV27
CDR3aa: ASAADTLNTEAF

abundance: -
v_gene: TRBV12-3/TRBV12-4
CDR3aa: ASSPQGGPTNTEAF

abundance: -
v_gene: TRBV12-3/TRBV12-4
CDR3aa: ASSLGSGYNEQF

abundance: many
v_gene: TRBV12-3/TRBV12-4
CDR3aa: ASTSPGFGEAF

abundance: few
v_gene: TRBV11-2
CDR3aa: ASSSGTSAFEETQY

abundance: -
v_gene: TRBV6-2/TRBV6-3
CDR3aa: ASTPGSPGLAVYEQY

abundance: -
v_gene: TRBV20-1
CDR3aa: SARDGGILNTEAF

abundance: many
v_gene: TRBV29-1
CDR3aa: SVDLGSNTGELF

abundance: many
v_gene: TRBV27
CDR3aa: ASSLRQGANEQY

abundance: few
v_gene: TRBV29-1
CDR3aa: SVEGKGPHEQY

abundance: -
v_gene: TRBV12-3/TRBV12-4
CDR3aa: ASSLRRKRGNYGYT

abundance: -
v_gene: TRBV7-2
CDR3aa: ASSLVGTGLYGYT

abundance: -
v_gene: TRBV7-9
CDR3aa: ASSFRGDSYEQY

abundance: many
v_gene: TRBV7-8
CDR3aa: ASSPHFPGGQDEQY

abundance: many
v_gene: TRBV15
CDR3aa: ATSSPDRQSNQPQH

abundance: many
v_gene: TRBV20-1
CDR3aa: SASGGSSYEQY

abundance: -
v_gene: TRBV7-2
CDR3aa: ASSWGVGTGGEQY

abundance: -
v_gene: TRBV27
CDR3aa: ASSFAAEETQY

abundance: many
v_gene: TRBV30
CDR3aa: AWTPTRMTYEQY

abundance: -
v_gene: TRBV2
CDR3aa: ASPGQGVRETQY

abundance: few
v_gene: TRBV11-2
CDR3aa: ASSLLVSGGAWETQY

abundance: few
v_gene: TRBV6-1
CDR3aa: ASRTGEVETQY

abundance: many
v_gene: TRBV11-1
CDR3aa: ASSLLQSSSTEAF

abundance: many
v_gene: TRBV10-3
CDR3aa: AISQQNTEAF

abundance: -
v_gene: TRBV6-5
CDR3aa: ASSYSYQGTYNSPLH

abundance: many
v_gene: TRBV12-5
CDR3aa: ASGLVLSRDPTEAF

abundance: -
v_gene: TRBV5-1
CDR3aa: ASSLGRGGRETQY

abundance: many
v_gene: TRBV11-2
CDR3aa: ASSLESGSYEQY

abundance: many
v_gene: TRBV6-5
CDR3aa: ASSYAQYGEQY

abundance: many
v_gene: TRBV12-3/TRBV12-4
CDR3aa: ASSFGQGMTREQY

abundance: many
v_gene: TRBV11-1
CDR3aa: ASSRDPGGRHQETQY

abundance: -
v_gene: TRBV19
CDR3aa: ASSIAGKWGAF

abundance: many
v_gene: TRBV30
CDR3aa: AWGGTGVYEQY

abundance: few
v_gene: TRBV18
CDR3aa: ASSPAGGLGAF

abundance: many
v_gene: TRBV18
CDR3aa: ASSPLAGREETQY

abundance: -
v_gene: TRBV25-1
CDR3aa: ASSESGKAHYGYT

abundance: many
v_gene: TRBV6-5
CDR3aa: ASSYRQGSAF

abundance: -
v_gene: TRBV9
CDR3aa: ASSTPPEGTLNYGYT

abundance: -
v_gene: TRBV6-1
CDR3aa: ASSNWRLGIYRYT

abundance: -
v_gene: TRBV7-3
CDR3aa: ASSTSGGLTEAF

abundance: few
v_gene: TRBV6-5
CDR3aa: ASSYHGTGLPEAF

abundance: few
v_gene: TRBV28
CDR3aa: ASSSQQGSANYGYT

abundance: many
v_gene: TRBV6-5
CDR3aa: ASSYDLNSPLH

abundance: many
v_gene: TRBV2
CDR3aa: ASSEDLGETQY

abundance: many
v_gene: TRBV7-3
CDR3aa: ASSFGQGGPYEQY

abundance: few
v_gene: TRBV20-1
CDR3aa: SAETYHSYEQY

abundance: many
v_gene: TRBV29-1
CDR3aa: SRKPEETQY

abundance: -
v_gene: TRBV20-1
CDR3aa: SARGVRQIRTDYGYT

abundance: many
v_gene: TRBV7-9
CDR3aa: ASSGSGRVGGYT

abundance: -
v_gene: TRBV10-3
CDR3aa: AHPNAGQGNHGYT

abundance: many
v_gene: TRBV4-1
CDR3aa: ASSQRQGSDNYGYT

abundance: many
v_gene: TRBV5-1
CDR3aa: ASSLGFLVGAEAF

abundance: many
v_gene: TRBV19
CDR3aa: ASNAGANQPQH

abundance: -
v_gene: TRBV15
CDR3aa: ATSGGTGTSVYEQY